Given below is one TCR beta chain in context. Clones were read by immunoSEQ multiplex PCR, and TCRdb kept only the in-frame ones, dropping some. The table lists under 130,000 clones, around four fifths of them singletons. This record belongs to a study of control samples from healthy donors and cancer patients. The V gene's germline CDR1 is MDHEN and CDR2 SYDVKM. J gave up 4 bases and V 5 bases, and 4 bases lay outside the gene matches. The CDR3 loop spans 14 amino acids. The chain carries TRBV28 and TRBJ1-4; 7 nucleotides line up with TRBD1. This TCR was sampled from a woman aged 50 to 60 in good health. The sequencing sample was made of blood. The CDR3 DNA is TGTGCCAGCAGTCAGGACAGGAGTAATGAAAAACTGTTTTTT. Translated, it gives CASSQDRSNEKLFF.